This T cell receptor (beta chain) is from a study of blood T cell repertoires in COVID-19. The wider study: Sources were T cells, B-cell-depleted T cells, or PBMCs; the material itself was cDNA or gDNA.

Germline values: CDR1 LNHDA, CDR2 SQIVND (reference sequence). V dropped 0 bases and J dropped 6 bases, with 9 bases sitting between them. This CDR3 has 14 amino acids. The repertoire was sequenced with immunoSEQ multiplex PCR; TCRdb's copy has only in-frame clones and lacks some. The sample records more than 140,000 clones, roughly 84% being singletons. The sequence came from a woman aged 45 to 65 in a cohort sampled during active or convalescent COVID-19. The chain links TRBV19 to TRBJ1-5; weak D call: TRBD1 (5 bases). Input material: peripheral blood. DNA of the CDR3: TGTGCCAGTAGTATAGAGGGCAGGGCTCAGCCCCAGCATTTT. Translation: CASSIEGRAQPQHF.